The clone carrying this T cell receptor (beta chain) was observed a few times. Trimming left V 9 bases short and J 0 bases short, with 15 bases between. This CDR3 spans 15 amino acids. Germline V gene data show CDR1 as SNHLY and CDR2 as FYNNEI. The data belong to a study of blood T cell repertoires in COVID-19. For the study at large: Sample material is recorded as cDNA or gDNA derived from T cells, B-cell-depleted T cells, or PBMCs.

Generated by immunoSEQ multiplex PCR, the TCRdb table keeps only in-frame clones and is missing some. The table includes roughly 250,000 clones, more than 60% detected once. The gene calls are TRBV2 and TRBJ1-5, with D perhaps matching TRBD1 (6 bases). Sample: peripheral blood. This TCR was sampled from a woman in her forties with active or convalescent COVID-19. The CDR3 is CASSNGQHSNQPQHF. For the CDR3, the DNA is TGTGCCAGTTCAAATGGACAGCATAGCAATCAGCCCCAGCATTTT.